Sequencing of this TCR beta chain was carried out in a study of response to subunit inactivated influenza vaccine. V shed 0 bases and J shed 6 bases, with 6 bases lying between them. The CDR3 covers 12 residues. Germline assignment: CDR1 ENHRY and CDR2 SYGVKD. One entry per CDR3 protein results from TCRdb running MiXCR on the RT-PCR reads. The sample yields 650,000 to 700,000 distinct CDR3 sequences, approximately 14% seen once. The receptor was isolated from a middle-aged man who received an inactivated influenza vaccine. The chain has TRBV10-3 and TRBJ2-7, with a possible D match to TRBD1 (5 bases). The sequences come from PBMCs from blood, collected roughly 12 days after vaccination. As DNA, the CDR3 is TGTGCCATCAGTGAGTCGGGGCGCGAGCAGTACTTC. Amino acids: CAISESGREQYF.